Below, one T cell receptor beta chain is given with its context. Its matching antigen is unknown. The data belong to a study of brain T cells in children with intractable seizures. Notes on the study in general: Absence of clones before surgery may stem from lower sequencing depth. HCMV serostatus was not known, and viral specificity came from CDR3 similarity only.

TCRdb keeps only in-frame clones here, not all; method: immunoSEQ multiplex PCR. The sample carries about 340,000 clones, roughly 93% recorded once. Time point denoted: blood from clinic visit 5 months post-surgery; TSC patient then seizure free. Pre-surgery treatment included at least one anti-epileptic drug. V lost 1 base to trimming and J lost 8 bases, with 8 bases between them. This CDR3 has 12 amino acids. V gene TRBV12-3 or TRBV12-4 combines with J gene TRBJ1-2; no clear D gene. This TCR came from a boy less than two years old with tuberous sclerosis and intractable seizures. The sample here was peripheral blood, taken around 5 months after surgery. CDR3 sequence: CASSLEGFGYTF. For the CDR3, the DNA is TGTGCCAGCAGTTTAGAAGGTTTCGGCTACACCTTC.